This TCR beta chain comes out of a study of blood T cell repertoires in COVID-19. Study in general: The cDNA or gDNA used as material had been derived from T cells, B-cell-depleted T cells, or PBMCs.

The assay was immunoSEQ multiplex PCR, and TCRdb's table has in-frame clones only and misses some. The table has around 69,000 clones, approximately 92% seen once. This clone turned up a few times. This CDR3 is built from 15 residues. Trimming took 6 bases from V and 7 from J; bases not matched to a gene: 10. The V gene's germline CDR1 is ENHRY and CDR2 SYGVKD. The sample taken for sequencing was peripheral blood. V gene TRBV10-3 combines with J gene TRBJ1-2; 11 bases are a match to TRBD1. The receptor was isolated from a woman aged 50 to 65 with active COVID-19. DNA for the CDR3: TGTGCCATCAGGGACAGGGGGCGCGATAATCTTGGCTACACCTTC. Protein: CAIRDRGRDNLGYTF.